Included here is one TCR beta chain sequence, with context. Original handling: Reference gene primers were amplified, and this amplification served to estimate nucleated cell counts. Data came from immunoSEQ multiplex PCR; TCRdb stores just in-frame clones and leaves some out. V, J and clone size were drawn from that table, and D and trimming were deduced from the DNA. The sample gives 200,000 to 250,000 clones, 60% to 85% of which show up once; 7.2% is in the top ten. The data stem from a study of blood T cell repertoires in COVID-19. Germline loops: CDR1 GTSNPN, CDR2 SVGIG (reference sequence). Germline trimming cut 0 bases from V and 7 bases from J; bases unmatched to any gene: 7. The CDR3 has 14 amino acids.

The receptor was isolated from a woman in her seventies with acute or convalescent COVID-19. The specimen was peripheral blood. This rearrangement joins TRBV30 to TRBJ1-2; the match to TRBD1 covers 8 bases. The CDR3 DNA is TGTGCCTGGAGTGTACAGGGGGGCCCTTCTGGCTACACCTTC. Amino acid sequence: CAWSVQGGPSGYTF.